This paragraph covers one T cell receptor beta chain sequence. Data came from immunoSEQ multiplex PCR; TCRdb stores just in-frame clones and leaves some out. The repertoire includes roughly 75,000 clones, less than 85% of them detected once, and 0.79% sits in the top ten. This entry belongs to a study of radiotherapy plus CTLA-4 blockade in lung cancer. The material was peripheral blood, obtained from a patient treated with radiotherapy plus ipilimumab. The source is a human donor with non-small cell lung cancer who had stable disease on radiotherapy plus ipilimumab.

The CDR3 spells CAISYDFNTEAFF. The CDR3 DNA sequence: TGTGCCATCAGCTATGACTTTAACACTGAAGCTTTCTTT. The chain joins TRBV10-3 to TRBJ1-1, with unresolved D. In germline, CDR1 is ENHRY, CDR2 SYGVKD. Trimming shortened V by 6 bases and J by 2 bases, and 10 bases separated the two germline ends. There are 13 residues in the CDR3.